The sample holds a few counts of the clone carrying this TCR beta chain. Antigen specificity is unknown. The record originates from a study of post-analysis software for immune sequencing data. Study in general: Relapsing-remitting, secondary progressive and progressive-relapsing forms made up the multiple sclerosis disease courses. Study-level results: Those samples that were prepared in the same batch co-clustered strongly by F measure. For normalized Chao1 diversity, multiple sclerosis patients scored significantly lower than controls did.

Every TCR beta cDNA library bore unique molecular identifiers. TCRdb reanalysed the PCR reads using MiXCR and keeps one entry per CDR3 protein. The sample shows hundreds of thousands of distinct CDR3 sequences, around 27% of them seen only once. The sequenced sample consisted of blood. The TCR comes from a girl between 5 and 17 years old with multiple sclerosis.

The CDR3 DNA is TGTGCCAGCAGTGATGGGACACCTGGTAATCAGCCCCAGCATTTT. Its translation is CASSDGTPGNQPQHF. This chain uses TRBV2 with TRBJ1-5, with D maybe TRBD1 (6 bases). Germline loops: CDR1 SNHLY, CDR2 FYNNEI. V was clipped by 3 bases and J by 4 bases, with 13 bases between them. The CDR3 contains 15 residues.